The 23 T cell receptor beta chains below were found in one sample sequenced in a study of T cell repertoires in cytomegalovirus infection (dated 2019 in TCRdb). Sequencing used an Illumina HiSeq 1500. The public reads were quality trimmed at Q25 with fastp and then assembled into clones with MiXCR by TCRdb, keeping productive beta chains. Rows with one shared CDR3 protein collapse into an entry with the most common genes and DNA. For this sample the table gives some 400,000 distinct CDR3 sequences, of which approximately 30% were detected only once. Roughly 15% of the sample belongs to the ten largest clones. The specimen sequenced was PBMCs. These receptors were obtained from a human donor in good health (CMV status not recorded). Some clones in this sample may be carry-over from other donors' samples.

This sequence joins TRBV18 and TRBJ2-7; weak D call: TRBD1 (6 bases). Germline values: CDR1 KGHSH, CDR2 LQKENI. CDR3 length: 13 amino acids. Trimming cost V 5 bases and J 7 bases, with 15 bases left between them. The CDR3 nucleotides read TGTGCCAGCTCAATAGGACAGCTCTCGGAGCAGTACTTC. Protein: CASSIGQLSEQYF.

This clonotype came up a few times. The chain is built from TRBV2 and TRBJ2-3; the D is unclear. CDR3 length equals 14 residues. V lost 4 bases and J lost 1, with 9 bases in between. Germline values: CDR1 SNHLY, CDR2 FYNNEI. CDR3 residues: CASSVRQGTDTQYF. The CDR3, as DNA: TGTGCCAGCAGTGTCCGGCAGGGCACAGATACGCAGTATTTT.

This clonotype appeared a few times. This sequence joins TRBV7-9 and TRBJ1-2; D is perhaps TRBD1 (5 bases). Per the germline V gene, CDR1 is SEHNR and CDR2 is FQNEAQ (reference sequence). This CDR3 spans 14 amino acids. Deletions cut 10 bases from V and 0 bases from J, with 15 bases between. Here the CDR3 DNA reads TGTGCCACAGGGACCGACCGCCCTAACTATGGCTACACCTTC. Amino acids: CATGTDRPNYGYTF.

This rearrangement joins TRBV10-3 to TRBJ1-5; D is undetermined. V gave up 6 bases and J gave up 7 bases, with 16 bases separating them. The germline V gene encodes CDR1 ENHRY and CDR2 SYGVKD. This CDR3 comprises 14 residues. CDR3 sequence reads: CAISGPDPSQPQHF. The CDR3 coding sequence is TGTGCCATCAGCGGACCTGACCCGTCCCAGCCCCAGCATTTT.

The V and J genes are TRBV19 and TRBJ2-1, with TRBD1 matching over 9 bases. This CDR3 comprises 15 residues. Trimming cost V 11 bases and J 9 bases; bases outside gene matches: 17. Germline assignment: CDR1 LNHDA and CDR2 SQIVND (reference sequence). The CDR3 is CACANRGLRESEQFF. Here the CDR3 DNA reads TGTGCCTGCGCTAACAGGGGGCTGAGGGAAAGTGAGCAGTTCTTC.

The chain couples TRBV9 to TRBJ1-1; D uncertain. Trimming removed 0 bases from V and 0 bases from J, with 9 bases in between. The CDR3 has 15 amino acids. CDR1 and CDR2 (germline): SGDLS, YYNGEE. CDR3 region: CASSVGGRLNTEAFF. CDR3 nucleotides: TGTGCCAGCAGCGTAGGCGGCAGATTGAACACTGAAGCTTTCTTT.

With respect to this clonotype: The junction does not match germline at one end; this may be a read error. The chain has TRBV5-3 and TRBJ1-2; the D gene is possibly TRBD1 (6 bases). TRBV5-3 is an ORF for which the function is uncertain. This CDR3 has 16 amino acids. CDR3 bases: TGTGCCAGCAGCTTAGGGGCAGAGGGGCAGGGGAATGGCTACACCTTC. As protein: CASSLGAEGQGNGYTF.

This clonotype was observed at least ten times. The chain links TRBV7-8 to TRBJ2-5, with TRBD1 matching 9 bases. Germline V gene lookup returns CDR1 SGHVS and CDR2 FQNEAQ. The CDR3 contains 16 residues. The J segment lost 5 bases and the V segment lost 5 bases, leaving 12 bases of the junction unmatched. The CDR3 DNA reads as TGTGCCAGCAGCCTAACCCGGGACAGGGTGGAGGAGACCCAGTACTTC. Amino acids: CASSLTRDRVEETQYF.

This clonotype showed up just once. The V gene is TRBV3-1, the J gene TRBJ2-4, with D tentatively TRBD1 or TRBD2 (5 bases each). Germline CDR1 is LGHDT and CDR2 is YNNKEL (reference sequence). Trimming took off 0 bases at V and 0 bases at J, with 15 bases between the two ends. The CDR3 totals 18 residues. CDR3 loop: CASSQDPAGDVAKNIQYF. The CDR3, as DNA: TGTGCCAGCAGCCAAGATCCGGCTGGGGACGTAGCCAAAAACATTCAGTACTTC. Drawing the rest from reference TRBV3-1 and TRBJ2-4, the complete variable domain is DTAVSQTPKYLVTQMGNDKSIKCEQNLGHDTMYWYKQDSKKFLKIMFSYNNKELIINETVPNRFSPKSPDKAHLNLHINSLELGDSAVYFCASSQDPAGDVAKNIQYFGAGTRLSVL.

This clonotype was detected only once. A read error may be the cause here, since a much bigger clone is one base away. The rearrangement joins TRBV12-3 or TRBV12-4 to TRBJ2-3; possible D gene TRBD1, 5 bases. The CDR3 is 16 amino acids. CDR3 sequence reads: CARSLGVGRGTDTQYF. The CDR3 nucleotides read TGTGCCAGAAGTTTAGGTGTAGGCAGGGGCACAGATACGCAGTATTTT.

The chain combines TRBV18 with TRBJ2-1; possible D gene TRBD1, 5 bases. The ends were cut back, 2 bases at V and 3 bases at J, with 17 bases in the middle. The CDR3 consists of 17 residues. From germline, CDR1 is KGHSH and CDR2 LQKENI. The CDR3 region has the DNA TGTGCCAGCTCACCATTATCAAACAGGATCATCTACAATGAGCAGTTCTTC. Its translation is CASSPLSNRIIYNEQFF.

This clonotype was counted a few times. This chain joins TRBV6-8 and TRBJ2-1; perhaps TRBD2 as D (5 bases). The germline V gene encodes CDR1 MNHGY and CDR2 SAAAGT. The CDR3 has 20 residues. Trimming cost V 6 bases and J 7 bases, with 34 bases left between them. The CDR3 nucleotides are TGTGCCAGCAGAACTCTCAAGGCTCACGGGAAGGCGGGTATATCGAATGAGCAGTTCTTC. Translation gives CASRTLKAHGKAGISNEQFF.

This clonotype appeared many times. The rearrangement links TRBV7-8 to TRBJ2-7, with TRBD2 as a possible D gene (6 bases). V lost 3 bases, J lost 2 bases, and 14 bases lay in between. Germline V gene sequence: CDR1 SGHVS, CDR2 FQNEAQ. The CDR3 runs to 15 residues. CDR3 bases: TGTGCCAGCAGCTTTTCGGGGACTGATACCTACGAGCAGTACTTC. The encoded protein is CASSFSGTDTYEQYF.

V is TRBV29-1 and J is TRBJ1-1, with 7 bases aligning to TRBD1. Germline lookup yields CDR1 SQVTM and CDR2 ANQGSEA. V lost 4 bases to trimming and J lost 1 base; unmatched junction nucleotides: 9. The CDR3 is 15 amino acids. In nucleotides, the CDR3 is TGCAGCGTTGTCGGGCAGGGGGTTACGAACACTGAAGCTTTCTTT. Translating it yields CSVVGQGVTNTEAFF.

J is TRBJ2-7 and V is TRBV25-1; TRBD1 or TRBD2 may be the D gene (6 bases each). This CDR3 spans 18 amino acids. The germline V gene encodes CDR1 MGHDK and CDR2 SYGVNS. V was clipped by 3 bases and J by 6 bases, with 27 bases between them. The CDR3: CASSDPGHGGRGWSEQYF. In nucleotides, the CDR3 is TGTGCCAGCAGTGACCCCGGCCATGGGGGGCGCGGATGGAGCGAGCAGTACTTC.

This clonotype was counted at least ten times. The J gene is TRBJ2-7, the V gene TRBV7-2; unclear D gene. CDR1 SGHTA and CDR2 FQGNSA come from the germline V gene. V gave up 4 bases and J gave up 0 bases, with 7 bases separating them. The CDR3 runs to 13 residues. The CDR3 DNA is TGTGCCAGCAGCTACGGACCCTCCTACGAGCAGTACTTC. Translating gives CASSYGPSYEQYF.

At least ten counts were recorded for this clonotype. The genes are TRBV12-3 or TRBV12-4 and TRBJ1-4; TRBD1 might be the D (5 bases). This CDR3 has 13 amino acids. The ends were cut back, 6 bases at V and 12 bases at J, with 17 bases in the middle. CDR3 DNA sequence: TGTGCCAGCAGCCCCGTGGGGGAGCAGCAACTGTTTTTT. Encoded protein: CASSPVGEQQLFF.

The table lists this clonotype with a few counts. The chain is built from TRBV28 and TRBJ1-5, with D perhaps matching TRBD1 (6 bases). This CDR3 comprises 16 residues. V was shortened by 4 bases and J by 2 bases, with 15 bases between the two germline ends. Germline assignment: CDR1 MDHEN and CDR2 SYDVKM. CDR3 nucleotide sequence: TGTGCCAGCAGTTCTGAACAGGGTTTGGGCAATCAGCCCCAGCATTTT. It is translated as CASSSEQGLGNQPQHF. The whole variable domain, remainder taken from reference TRBV28 and TRBJ1-5, is DVKVTQSSRYLVKRTGEKVFLECVQDMDHENMFWYRQDPGLGLRLIYFSYDVKMKEKGDIPEGYSVSREKKERFSLILESASTNQTSMYLCASSSEQGLGNQPQHFGDGTRLSIL.

This clonotype appeared a few times. The chain carries TRBV10-3 and TRBJ1-3, with no clear D. The CDR3 has 15 residues. Germline loops: CDR1 ENHRY, CDR2 SYGVKD. V lost 0 bases and J lost 0, with 6 bases in between. CDR3 in amino acids: CAISESGVSGNTIYF. In DNA, the CDR3 is TGTGCCATCAGTGAGTCCGGGGTCTCTGGAAACACCATATATTTT.

In its sample, this clonotype was seen many times. V gene TRBV7-8 combines with J gene TRBJ2-7; TRBD2 agrees at 11 bases. The germline CDR1 and CDR2 sequences are SGHVS and FQNEAQ. Trimming took 7 bases from V and 2 from J; bases not matched to a gene: 4. The CDR3 totals 14 residues. The CDR3 region is CASTSSGGTYEQYF. The CDR3 DNA is TGTGCCAGCACCTCTAGCGGGGGGACCTACGAGCAGTACTTC.

This clonotype was observed a handful of times. The rearrangement uses TRBV11-2 and TRBJ2-7, with TRBD2 identical over 9 bases. Germline CDR1 reads SGHAT; CDR2 reads FQNNGV. V was pared by 6 bases and J by 5 bases, with 8 bases of the junction left unmatched. This CDR3 contains 14 residues. CDR3 in DNA: TGTGCCAGCAGACACCTTAGCGGGGGACACGAGCAGTACTTC. Protein: CASRHLSGGHEQYF.

The V and J genes are TRBV5-6 and TRBJ1-5; a possible D gene is TRBD1 (6 bases). This CDR3 has 15 amino acids. From germline, CDR1 is SGHDT and CDR2 YYEEEE. Trimming pared 0 bases from V and 2 bases from J, leaving 9 bases between. CDR3 loop: CASSLGPGGNQPQHF. CDR3 nucleotide sequence: TGTGCCAGCAGCTTGGGTCCAGGGGGCAATCAGCCCCAGCATTTT.

In this sample, this clonotype turned up once. The rearrangement links TRBV20-1 to TRBJ1-5; unclear D gene. V lost 0 bases to trimming and J lost 0 bases, with 18 bases between them. The CDR3 totals 18 residues. Germline V gene lookup returns CDR1 DFQATT and CDR2 SNEGSKA (reference sequence). The CDR3 sequence: CSARDRWQVGPSNQPQHF. CDR3 DNA: TGCAGTGCTAGAGACAGGTGGCAGGTGGGTCCTAGCAATCAGCCCCAGCATTTT.